This T cell receptor (beta chain) stems from a study of CD4+ T cells in melanoma. The table lists this clone with a count of one. TCRdb's copy holds only in-frame clones and misses some; the assay was immunoSEQ multiplex PCR. The data contain 15,000 to 20,000 clones, 80% to 90% of them seen just once; the ten biggest clones take up roughly 5%. Trimming shortened V by 4 bases and J by 8 bases, and 15 bases separated the two germline ends. This CDR3 contains 14 residues. From germline, CDR1 is LNHNV and CDR2 YYDKDF (reference sequence). V and J are TRBV15 and TRBJ1-5; tentative D call: TRBD1 (6 bases). This TCR came from a human donor with melanoma. The sample taken for sequencing was cells from a culture (not recorded whether cultured in vitro). CDR3 region: CATSKQGSVEPQHF. As DNA, the CDR3 is TGTGCCACCAGCAAACAGGGTTCGGTGGAGCCCCAGCATTTT.